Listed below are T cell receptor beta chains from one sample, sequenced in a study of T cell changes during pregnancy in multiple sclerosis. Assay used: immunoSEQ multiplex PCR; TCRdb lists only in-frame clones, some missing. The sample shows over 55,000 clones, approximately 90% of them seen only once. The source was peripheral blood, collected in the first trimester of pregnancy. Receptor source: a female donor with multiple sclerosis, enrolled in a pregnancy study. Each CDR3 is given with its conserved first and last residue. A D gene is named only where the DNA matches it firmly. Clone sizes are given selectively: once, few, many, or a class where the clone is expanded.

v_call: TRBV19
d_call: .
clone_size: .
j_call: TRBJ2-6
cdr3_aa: CASKGASGANVLTF
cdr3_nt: TGTGCCAGTAAAGGGGCCTCTGGGGCCAACGTCCTGACTTTC

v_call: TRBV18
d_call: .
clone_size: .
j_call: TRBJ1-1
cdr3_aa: CASSPKSNTEAFF
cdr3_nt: TGTGCCAGCTCACCAAAGAGCAACACTGAAGCTTTCTTT

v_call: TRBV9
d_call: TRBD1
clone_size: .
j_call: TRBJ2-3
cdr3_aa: CASSRDRGRIDTQYF
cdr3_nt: TGTGCCAGCAGTCGTGACAGGGGGAGGATAGATACGCAGTATTTT

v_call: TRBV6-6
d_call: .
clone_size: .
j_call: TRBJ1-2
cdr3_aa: CATRGGAVGGYTF
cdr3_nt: TGTGCCACTCGAGGGGGGGCGGTGGGAGGCTACACCTTC

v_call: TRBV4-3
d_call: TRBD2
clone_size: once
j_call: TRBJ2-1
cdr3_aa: CASSLMNSLAVNEQFF
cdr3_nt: TGCGCCAGCAGCCTCATGAATAGTCTAGCGGTAAATGAGCAGTTCTTC

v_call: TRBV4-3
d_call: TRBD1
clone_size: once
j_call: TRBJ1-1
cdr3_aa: CASSHRDRTPEAFF
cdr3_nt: TGCGCCAGCAGCCATAGGGACAGGACCCCTGAAGCTTTCTTT

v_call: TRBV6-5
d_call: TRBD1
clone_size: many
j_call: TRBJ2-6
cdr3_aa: CASSYDRGSGANVLTF
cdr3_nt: TGTGCCAGCAGTTATGACAGGGGCTCTGGGGCCAACGTCCTGACTTTC

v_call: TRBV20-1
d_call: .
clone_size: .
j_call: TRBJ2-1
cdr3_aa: CSATKWDEQFF
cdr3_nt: TGCAGTGCCACTAAGTGGGATGAGCAGTTCTTC

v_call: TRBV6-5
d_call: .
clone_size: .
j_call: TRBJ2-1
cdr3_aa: CASSPMSSYNEQFF
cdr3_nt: TGTGCCAGCAGCCCGATGAGCTCCTACAATGAGCAGTTCTTC

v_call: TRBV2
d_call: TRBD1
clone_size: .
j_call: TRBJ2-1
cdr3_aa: CASSDRRGNEQFF
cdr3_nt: TGTGCCAGCAGTGATCGCAGGGGGAATGAGCAGTTCTTC

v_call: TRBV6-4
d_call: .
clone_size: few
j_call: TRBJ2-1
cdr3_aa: CASSDLQGHNEQFF
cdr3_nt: TGTGCCAGCAGTGACTTACAGGGCCACAATGAGCAGTTCTTC

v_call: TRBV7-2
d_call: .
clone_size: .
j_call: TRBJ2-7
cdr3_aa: CASSLVANYEQYF
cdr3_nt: TGTGCCAGCAGCTTAGTAGCCAACTACGAGCAGTACTTC

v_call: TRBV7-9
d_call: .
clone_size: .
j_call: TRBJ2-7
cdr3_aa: CASSLAGGSSYEQYF
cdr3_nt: TGTGCCAGCAGCTTAGCGGGAGGATCGTCCTACGAGCAGTACTTC

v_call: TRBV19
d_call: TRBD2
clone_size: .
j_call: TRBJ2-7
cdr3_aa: CASSPGLAGFYEQYF
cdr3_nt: TGTGCCAGTAGTCCGGGACTAGCGGGATTTTACGAGCAGTACTTC

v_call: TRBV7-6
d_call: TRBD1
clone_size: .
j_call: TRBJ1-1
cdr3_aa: CASTTGAGMNTEAFF
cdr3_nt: TGTGCCAGCACCACAGGGGCAGGAATGAACACTGAAGCTTTCTTT

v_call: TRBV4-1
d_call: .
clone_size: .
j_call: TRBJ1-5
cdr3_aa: CASSQDRGLGEPQHF
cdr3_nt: TGCGCCAGCAGCCAAGACAGGGGCTTGGGAGAGCCCCAGCATTTT

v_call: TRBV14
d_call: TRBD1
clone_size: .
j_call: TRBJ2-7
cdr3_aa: CASKKAGGSYEQYF
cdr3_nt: TGTGCCAGCAAAAAAGCAGGGGGCTCCTACGAGCAGTACTTC

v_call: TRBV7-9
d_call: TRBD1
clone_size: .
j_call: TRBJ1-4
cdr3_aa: CASSKGTGENEKLFF
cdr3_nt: TGTGCCAGCAGCAAAGGGACAGGGGAAAATGAAAAACTGTTTTTT

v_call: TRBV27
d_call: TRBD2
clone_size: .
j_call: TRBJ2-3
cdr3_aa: CASSRAGAGTDTQYF
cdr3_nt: TGTGCCAGCAGTCGAGCGGGGGCGGGCACAGATACGCAGTATTTT

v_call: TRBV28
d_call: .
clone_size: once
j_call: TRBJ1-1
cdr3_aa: CASSFWGVDAEAFF
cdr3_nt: TGTGCCAGCAGTTTCTGGGGAGTAGATGCTGAAGCTTTCTTT

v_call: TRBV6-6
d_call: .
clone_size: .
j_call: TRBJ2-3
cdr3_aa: CASKLATDTQYF
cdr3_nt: TGTGCCAGCAAGCTAGCCACAGATACGCAGTATTTT

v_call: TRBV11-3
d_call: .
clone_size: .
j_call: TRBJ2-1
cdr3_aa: CASSLGPTNEQFF
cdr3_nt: TGTGCCAGCAGCTTAGGCCCGACAAATGAGCAGTTCTTC

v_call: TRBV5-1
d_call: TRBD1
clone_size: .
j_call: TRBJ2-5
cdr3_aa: CASSLGDRGNPLGETQYF
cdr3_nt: TGCGCCAGCAGCTTGGGGGACAGGGGAAATCCTTTGGGGGAGACCCAGTACTTC

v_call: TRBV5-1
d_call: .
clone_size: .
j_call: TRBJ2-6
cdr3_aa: CASSLASGANVLTF
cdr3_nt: TGCGCCAGCAGCTTAGCCTCTGGGGCCAACGTCCTGACTTTC

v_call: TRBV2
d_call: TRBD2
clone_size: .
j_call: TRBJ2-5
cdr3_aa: CASTGLRTSGSSETQYF
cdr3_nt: TGTGCCAGCACCGGACTGCGGACTAGCGGGAGTTCAGAGACCCAGTACTTC

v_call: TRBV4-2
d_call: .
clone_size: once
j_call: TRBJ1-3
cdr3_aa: CASSQDSGMAGNTIYF
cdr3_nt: TGTGCCAGCAGCCAAGATTCGGGGATGGCTGGAAACACCATATATTTT

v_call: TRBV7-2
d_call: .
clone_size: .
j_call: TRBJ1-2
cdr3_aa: CASSLDRANYGYTF
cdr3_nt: TGTGCCAGCAGCTTAGACAGGGCCAACTATGGCTACACCTTC

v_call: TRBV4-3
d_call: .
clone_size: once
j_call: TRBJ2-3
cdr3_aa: CASSQESVGTSTDTQYF
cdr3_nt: TGCGCCAGCAGCCAAGAGTCAGTCGGGACTAGCACAGATACGCAGTATTTT

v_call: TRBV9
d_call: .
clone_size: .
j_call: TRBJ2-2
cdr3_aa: CASSPNPGPDISGELFF
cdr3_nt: TGTGCCAGCAGCCCCAATCCCGGGCCGGACATCAGCGGGGAGCTGTTTTTT

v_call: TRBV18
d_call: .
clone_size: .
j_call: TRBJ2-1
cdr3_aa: CASSPTDYEQFF
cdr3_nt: TGTGCCAGCTCACCGACAGACTATGAGCAGTTCTTC

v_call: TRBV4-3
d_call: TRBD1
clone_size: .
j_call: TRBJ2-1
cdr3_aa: CASSQDRGRLNEQFF
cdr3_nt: TGCGCCAGCAGCCAGGACAGGGGGCGATTAAATGAGCAGTTCTTC

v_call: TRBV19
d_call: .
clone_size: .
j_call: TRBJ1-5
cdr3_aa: CASSIGGEQPQHF
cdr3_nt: TGTGCCAGTAGTATCGGGGGGGAACAGCCCCAGCATTTT

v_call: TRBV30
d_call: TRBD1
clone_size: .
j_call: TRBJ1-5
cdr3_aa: CAWSSGTVINQPQHF
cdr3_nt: TGTGCCTGGAGCTCGGGGACAGTGATTAATCAGCCCCAGCATTTT

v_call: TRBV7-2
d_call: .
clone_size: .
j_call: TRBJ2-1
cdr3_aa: CASRFTSSYNEQFF
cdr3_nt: TGTGCCAGCAGGTTCACCAGCTCCTACAATGAGCAGTTCTTC

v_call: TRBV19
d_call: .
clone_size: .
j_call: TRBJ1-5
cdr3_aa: CASTGVAGVQPQHF
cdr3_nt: TGTGCCAGTACGGGGGTTGCAGGAGTTCAGCCCCAGCATTTT

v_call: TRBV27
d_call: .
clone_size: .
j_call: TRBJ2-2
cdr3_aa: CASSFRTGELFF
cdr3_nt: TGTGCCAGCAGTTTTAGAACCGGGGAGCTGTTTTTT

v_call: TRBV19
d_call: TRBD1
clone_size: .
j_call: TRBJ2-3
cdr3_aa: CASSIDPLRDRGPDTQYF
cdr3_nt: TGTGCCAGTAGTATAGATCCCCTCCGGGACAGGGGGCCAGATACGCAGTATTTT

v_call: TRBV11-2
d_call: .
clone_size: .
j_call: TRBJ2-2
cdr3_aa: CASSLVAAGELFF
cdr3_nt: TGTGCCAGCAGCTTAGTAGCCGCCGGGGAGCTGTTTTTT

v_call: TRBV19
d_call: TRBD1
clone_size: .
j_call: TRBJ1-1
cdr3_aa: CASSPRTGGRTEAFF
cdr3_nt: TGTGCCAGTAGTCCACGGACAGGGGGCCGGACTGAAGCTTTCTTT

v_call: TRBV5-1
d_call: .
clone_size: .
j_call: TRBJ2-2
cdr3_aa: CASSLQGPTGELFF
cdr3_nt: TGCGCCAGCAGCTTACAGGGTCCCACCGGGGAGCTGTTTTTT

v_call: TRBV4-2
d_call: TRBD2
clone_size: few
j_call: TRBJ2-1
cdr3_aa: CASSQGLAGGNEQFF
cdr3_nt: TGTGCCAGCAGCCAAGGGCTAGCGGGAGGGAATGAGCAGTTCTTC

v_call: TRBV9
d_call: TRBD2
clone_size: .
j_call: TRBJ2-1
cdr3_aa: CASSVGLAAYNEQFF
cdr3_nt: TGTGCCAGCAGCGTAGGACTAGCGGCCTACAATGAGCAGTTCTTC

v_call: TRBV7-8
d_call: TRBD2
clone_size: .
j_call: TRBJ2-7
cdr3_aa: CASSLGLAGTHYEQYF
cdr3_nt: TGTGCCAGCAGTCTAGGACTAGCGGGAACCCACTACGAGCAGTACTTC

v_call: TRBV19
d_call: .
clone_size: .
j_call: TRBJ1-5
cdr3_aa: CASTPEGGRNQPQHF
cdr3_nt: TGTGCCAGTACTCCGGAGGGGGGGAGAAATCAGCCCCAGCATTTT

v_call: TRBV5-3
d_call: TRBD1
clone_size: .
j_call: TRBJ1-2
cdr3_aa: CARSRRGQFPGYTF
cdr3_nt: TGTGCCAGAAGCCGTCGGGGACAGTTCCCTGGCTACACCTTC

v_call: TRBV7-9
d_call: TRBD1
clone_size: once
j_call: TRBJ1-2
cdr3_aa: CASSSDRAYGYTF
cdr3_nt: TGTGCCAGCAGCTCCGACAGGGCCTATGGCTACACCTTC

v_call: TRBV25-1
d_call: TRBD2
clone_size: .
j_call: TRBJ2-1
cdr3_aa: CASSPSGRGRGDNEQFF
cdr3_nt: TGTGCCAGCAGTCCCAGCGGGCGCGGGAGGGGGGACAATGAGCAGTTCTTC

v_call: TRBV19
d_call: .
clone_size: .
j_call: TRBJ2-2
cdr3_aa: CASSIYRNTGELFF
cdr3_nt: TGTGCCAGTAGTATTTATCGGAACACCGGGGAGCTGTTTTTT

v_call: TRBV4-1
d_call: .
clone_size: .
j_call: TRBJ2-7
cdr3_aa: CASSHPLGQGNHEQYF
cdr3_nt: TGCGCCAGCAGCCATCCCTTGGGCCAGGGAAACCACGAGCAGTACTTC

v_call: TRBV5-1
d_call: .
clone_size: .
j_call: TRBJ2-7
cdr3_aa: CASSLDHLYEQYF
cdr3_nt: TGCGCCAGCAGCTTGGATCACCTCTACGAGCAGTACTTC